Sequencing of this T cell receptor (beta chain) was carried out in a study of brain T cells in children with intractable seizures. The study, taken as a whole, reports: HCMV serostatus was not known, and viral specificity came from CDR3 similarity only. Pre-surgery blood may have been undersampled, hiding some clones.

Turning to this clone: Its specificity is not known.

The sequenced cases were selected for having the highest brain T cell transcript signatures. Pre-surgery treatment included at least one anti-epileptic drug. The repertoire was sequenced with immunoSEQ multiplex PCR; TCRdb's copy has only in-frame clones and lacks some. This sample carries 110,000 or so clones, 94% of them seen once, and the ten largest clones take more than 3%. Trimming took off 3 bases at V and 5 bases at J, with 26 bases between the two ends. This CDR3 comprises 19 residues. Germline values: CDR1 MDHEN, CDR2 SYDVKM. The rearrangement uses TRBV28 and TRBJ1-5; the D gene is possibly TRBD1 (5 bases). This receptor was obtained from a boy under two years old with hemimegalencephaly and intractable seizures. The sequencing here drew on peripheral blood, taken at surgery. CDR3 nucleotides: TGTGCCAGCAGTTTTCGAATCATGAGGGATACAAGGGGTCATCAGCCCCAGCATTTT. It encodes CASSFRIMRDTRGHQPQHF.